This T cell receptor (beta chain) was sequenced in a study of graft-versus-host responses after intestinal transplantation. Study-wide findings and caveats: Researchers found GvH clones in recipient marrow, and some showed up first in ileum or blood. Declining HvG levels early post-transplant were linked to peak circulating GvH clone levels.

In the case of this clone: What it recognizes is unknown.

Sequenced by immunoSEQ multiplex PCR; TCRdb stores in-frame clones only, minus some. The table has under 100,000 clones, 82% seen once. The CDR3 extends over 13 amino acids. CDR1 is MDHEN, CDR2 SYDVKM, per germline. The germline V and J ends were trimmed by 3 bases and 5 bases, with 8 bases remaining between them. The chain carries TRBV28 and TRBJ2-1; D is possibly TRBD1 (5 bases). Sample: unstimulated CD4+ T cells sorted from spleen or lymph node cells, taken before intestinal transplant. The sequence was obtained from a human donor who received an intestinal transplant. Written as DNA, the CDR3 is TGTGCCAGCAGTTTGACAGACAACAATGAGCAGTTCTTC. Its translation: CASSLTDNNEQFF.